These 9 T cell receptor beta chains were all obtained from the same sample, sequenced in a study of blood T cell repertoires in COVID-19. The table came from immunoSEQ multiplex PCR; TCRdb's copy has only in-frame clones and leaves some out. Here the sample spans 150,000 to 160,000 clones, nearly 80% being singletons. The sequenced sample consisted of peripheral blood. Receptor source: an elderly man with acute or convalescent COVID-19.

The rearrangement joins TRBV2 to TRBJ2-7; 7 bases are shared with TRBD2. The CDR3 is 12 residues long. The germline V gene has CDR1 SNHLY and CDR2 FYNNEI. After removal of 2 bases from V and 9 bases from J, the junction contained 4 bases not matched to a gene. CDR3 sequence reads: CASSERGGRQYV. CDR3 sequence (DNA): TGTGCCAGCAGTGAACGGGGAGGGAGGCAGTACGTC.

The chain combines TRBV2 with TRBJ2-3; perhaps TRBD2 as D (6 bases). V gave up 2 bases and J gave up 1 base, with 13 bases separating them. This CDR3 contains 16 residues. From germline, CDR1 is SNHLY and CDR2 FYNNEI. CDR3 sequence reads: CASSEWLASRTDTQYF. The DNA of the CDR3 is TGTGCCAGCAGTGAATGGCTAGCGAGTCGCACAGATACGCAGTATTTT.

The chain joins TRBV27 to TRBJ1-2; 9 bases fit TRBD1. CDR1 is MNHEY and CDR2 is SMNVEV in the germline V gene (reference sequence). The CDR3 length is 17 residues. The V segment lost 3 bases and the J segment 8 bases; nucleotides outside the gene matches: 16. CDR3 loop: CASSFGTGRPGPSGYTF. The CDR3, as DNA: TGTGCCAGCAGTTTCGGGACAGGGCGCCCGGGGCCATCCGGCTACACCTTC.

J is TRBJ2-7 and V is TRBV12-3 or TRBV12-4; 9 bases are a match to TRBD1. Trimming removed 5 bases from V and 6 bases from J; junction bases left unmatched: 5. CDR3 length equals 13 residues. The CDR3 here is CASSQTGGLEQYV. DNA for the CDR3: TGTGCCAGCAGTCAGACAGGGGGACTCGAGCAGTACGTC.

The V and J genes are TRBV5-6 and TRBJ1-5; D perhaps matches TRBD1 (5 bases). This CDR3 spans 17 amino acids. V shed 3 bases and J shed 2 bases, with 18 bases lying between them. Germline V gene sequence: CDR1 SGHDT, CDR2 YYEEEE. In nucleotides, the CDR3 is TGTGCCAGCAGCTCCTACAGGACGTGGTCAGGCAATCAGCCCCAGCATTTT. Translated: CASSSYRTWSGNQPQHF.

The chain is built from TRBV18 and TRBJ2-4; tentative D call: TRBD2 (5 bases). Trimming removed 0 bases at V and 12 bases at J, with 21 bases between. CDR1 KGHSH and CDR2 LQKENI come from the germline V gene. CDR3 length equals 16 residues. This chain's CDR3 is CASSPPSGPTSGDQYF. For the CDR3, the DNA is TGTGCCAGCTCACCACCGTCCGGGCCCACGAGCGGAGATCAGTACTTC.

This clone was observed a handful of times. CDR3 sequence (DNA): TGCGCCAGCAGCGCACGGGACAGGGCTGCTGCCAACTCCTACAATGAGCAGTTCTTC. It yields the protein CASSARDRAAANSYNEQFF. The V gene is TRBV5-1, the J gene TRBJ2-1; 9 nucleotides match TRBD1. This CDR3 is 19 amino acids long. The V and J ends lost 4 bases and 0 bases, in that order; junction bases with no gene match: 14. The germline V gene encodes CDR1 SGHRS and CDR2 YFSETQ.

The chain uses TRBV12-3 or TRBV12-4 and TRBJ2-5, with D possibly being TRBD2 (5 bases). The CDR3 is 13 residues long. V gave up 8 bases and J gave up 2 bases, with 12 bases separating them. The CDR3 DNA sequence: TGTGCCAGCCTACTAGGCGGACAAGAGACCCAGTACTTC. Protein sequence: CASLLGGQETQYF.

The chain couples TRBV28 to TRBJ1-5; the match to TRBD1 covers 7 bases. CDR1 and CDR2 from the germline V gene are MDHEN and SYDVKM. Trimming removed 6 bases from V and 9 bases from J; junction bases left unmatched: 11. This CDR3 is built from 14 residues. The CDR3 is CASSEGGIGLPQHF. CDR3 coding DNA: TGTGCCAGCAGCGAAGGGGGCATTGGTCTGCCCCAGCATTTT.